Below are 10 T cell receptor beta chains sequenced from a single sample in a study of vaccination and CD4 T cells after COVID-19. Indicated treatment: 10-day PBMC culture with coronavirus spike peptide pools or control peptides (ViraFEST assay). No antigen is known for these receptors. The Oncomine TCR Beta short-read assay was what sequenced the DNA obtained from cultured CD4+ T cells. In TCRdb, the PCR reads were re-called with MiXCR into one record per CDR3 protein. The sample includes roughly 13,000 distinct CDR3 sequences, about 60% seen only once; the top ten take around 19%. The sequencing input was CD4+ T cells from blood, cultured in vitro. Receptors originate from a human donor who had recovered from COVID-19.

The V gene is TRBV7-2, the J gene TRBJ2-1; possible D gene TRBD2, 5 bases. The ends were cut back, 1 base at V and 8 bases at J, with 18 bases in the middle. Per germline, CDR1 SGHTA and CDR2 FQGNSA. The CDR3 runs to 16 residues. The CDR3 protein is CASSLVVDAGLDEQFF. The CDR3 nucleotides read TGTGCCAGCAGCTTAGTGGTCGACGCGGGCTTGGATGAGCAGTTCTTC.

This chain links TRBV20-1 with TRBJ2-1; D not resolved. The germline CDR1 and CDR2 sequences are DFQATT and SNEGSKA (reference sequence). This CDR3 has 10 amino acids. The V and J ends lost 3 bases and 5 bases respectively, with 2 bases between them. CDR3 loop: CSARNNEQFF. The CDR3 DNA reads as TGCAGTGCTAGGAACAATGAGCAGTTCTTC.

The chain employs TRBV7-9 and TRBJ2-3; D is possibly TRBD1 (6 bases). Trimming pared 4 bases from V and 5 bases from J, leaving 13 bases between. CDR1 and CDR2 (germline): SEHNR, FQNEAQ (reference sequence). The CDR3 runs to 14 residues. The CDR3 coding sequence is TGTGCCAGCAGCTCCCGGACAGTGCGAGATACGCAGTATTTT. This encodes CASSSRTVRDTQYF.

A few counts support this clonotype. Written as DNA, the CDR3 is TGTGCCAGTAGTCTACAGGGAAGCACTGAAGCTTTCTTT. This codes for CASSLQGSTEAFF. The chain links TRBV19 to TRBJ1-1; D possibly corresponds to TRBD1 (6 bases). CDR3 length: 13 amino acids. Germline V lookup: CDR1 LNHDA, CDR2 SQIVND (reference sequence). The V end was cut by 5 bases, the J end by 4 bases, with 11 bases between.

This clonotype has a handful of counts. The chain uses TRBV7-9 and TRBJ2-1; 14 positions match TRBD2. Per germline, CDR1 SEHNR and CDR2 FQNEAQ (reference sequence). CDR3 length: 17 amino acids. With V trimmed by 2 bases and J by 3 bases, 3 bases remained unmatched. As DNA, the CDR3 is TGTGCCAGCAGCTTACCCGGACTAGCGGGGGGCTACAATGAGCAGTTCTTC. It specifies CASSLPGLAGGYNEQFF.

The chain has TRBV24-1 and TRBJ1-5; D unresolved. The ends were cut back, 1 base at V and 0 bases at J, with 9 bases in the middle. CDR3 size: 16 residues. Germline V gives CDR1 KGHDR, CDR2 SFDVKD. CDR3 region: CATSDLNGDSNQPQHF. The DNA of the CDR3 is TGTGCCACCAGTGATTTAAACGGCGATAGCAATCAGCCCCAGCATTTT.

The V call is TRBV7-2, the J call TRBJ1-2, with D tentatively TRBD1 (5 bases). The CDR3 is 14 residues long. The ends were cut back, 1 base at V and 4 bases at J, with 10 bases in the middle. Germline CDR1 reads SGHTA; CDR2 reads FQGNSA. In nucleotides, the CDR3 is TGTGCCAGCAGCTTAGGGGGGGGAGGCTATGGCTACACCTTC. It encodes CASSLGGGGYGYTF.

V usage is TRBV28 and J usage is TRBJ1-6; no clear D gene. The CDR3 has 12 residues. CDR1 is MDHEN, CDR2 SYDVKM, per germline. The V gene lost 3 bases and the J gene lost 6 bases, with 3 bases spanning the gap. The CDR3 coding sequence is TGTGCCAGCAGTTTGACTAATTCACCCCTCCACTTT. It is translated as CASSLTNSPLHF.

The chain carries TRBV7-9 and TRBJ2-2, with a weak D call TRBD1 (5 bases). Germline-derived CDR1 and CDR2 are SEHNR and FQNEAQ (reference sequence). With 5 bases removed from V and 2 bases from J, the gap between germline ends came to 12 bases. This CDR3 is built from 15 residues. CDR3 amino acids: CASSPGSRNTGELFF. CDR3 DNA: TGTGCCAGCAGCCCAGGGTCCCGAAACACCGGGGAGCTGTTTTTT.

This clonotype was seen a few times. The chain uses TRBV2 and TRBJ2-3, with 10 bases that match TRBD1. The junction had 6 bases not matched to a gene; V was cut back by 7 bases and J by 5 bases. Germline values: CDR1 SNHLY, CDR2 FYNNEI. This CDR3 is 14 amino acids long. The CDR3 DNA is TGTGCCAGCACTCGACAGGGGGCGAGAGATACGCAGTATTTT. Its protein is CASTRQGARDTQYF. Full variable domain (rest looked up from reference TRBV2 and TRBJ2-3): EPEVTQTPSHQVTQMGQEVILRCVPISNHLYFYWYRQILGQKVEFLVSFYNNEISEKSEIFDDQFSVERPDGSNFTLKIRSTKLEDSAMYFCASTRQGARDTQYFGPGTRLTVL.